This TCR beta chain was identified during a study of T cell responses to AZD1222 COVID-19 vaccine. The study's findings and limits: Baseline seropositivity characterized only a handful of AZD1222 recipients. With two AZD1222 doses given, Spike-specific TCR breadth and depth both rose.

Turning to this clone: Its antigen is currently unknown.

Libraries were prepared by immunoSEQ multiplex PCR; TCRdb keeps only in-frame clonotypes and omits some of them. Among 75,000 to 85,000 clones listed, approximately 88% were seen once. Pooled in the analysis were second doses at about 4 or about 12 weeks. This CDR3 comprises 12 residues. Unmatched junction bases numbered 5, after V lost 5 bases and J lost 8 bases. CDR1 is LGHNT and CDR2 is FRNRAP in the germline V gene. The sample was peripheral blood, taken 28 days after the second AZD1222 dose. V usage is TRBV12-5 and J usage is TRBJ1-2; 7 nucleotides match TRBD1. This clonotype was obtained from an adult who received the AZD1222 COVID-19 vaccine. CDR3 amino acids: CASGQGGYGYTF. CDR3 sequence (DNA): TGTGCTAGTGGTCAGGGGGGGTACGGCTACACCTTC.